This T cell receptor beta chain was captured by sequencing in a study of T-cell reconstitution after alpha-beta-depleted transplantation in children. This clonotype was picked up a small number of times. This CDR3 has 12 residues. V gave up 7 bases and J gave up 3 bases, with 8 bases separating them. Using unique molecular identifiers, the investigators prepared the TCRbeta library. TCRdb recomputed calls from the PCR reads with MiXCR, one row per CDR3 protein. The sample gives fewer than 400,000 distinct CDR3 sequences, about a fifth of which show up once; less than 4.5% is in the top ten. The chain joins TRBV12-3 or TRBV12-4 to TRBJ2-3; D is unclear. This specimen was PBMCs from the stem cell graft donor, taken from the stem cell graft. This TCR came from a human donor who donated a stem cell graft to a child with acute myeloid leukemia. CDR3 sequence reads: CASTQATDTQYF. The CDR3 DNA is TGTGCCAGCACTCAAGCGACAGATACGCAGTATTTT.